This T cell receptor (beta chain) was documented in a study of cytomegalovirus exposure and HLA in healthy donors. General study results and limits: Cytomegalovirus-associated status was assigned to fewer than 200 TCR beta chains. Many donors carried some public TCRs, although rarity characterized most TCR sequences. First-cohort TCR clusters were later found to tend to co-occur in the approximately 120 validation repertoires. In vitro work confirmed that a few CMV-associated chains recognize CMV antigens.

V was clipped by 2 bases and J by 2 bases, with 13 bases between them. Germline values: CDR1 MNHEY, CDR2 SMNVEV (reference sequence). This CDR3 has 16 residues. In the case of this clone: What it binds is not known.

The method was immunoSEQ multiplex PCR; TCRdb's version includes in-frame clones alone and lacks a portion of them. The sample gives about 200,000 clones, around 84% of which show up once; 13% is in the top ten. The chain combines TRBV27 with TRBJ1-3; D might be TRBD1 (5 bases). The specimen sequenced was PBMCs. This receptor was identified in a woman in her thirties in good health and CMV-seropositive. The DNA of the CDR3 is TGTGCCAGCAGTTTAATTTTCCCGGGGGCTGGAAACACCATATATTTT. Translating it yields CASSLIFPGAGNTIYF.